The clone carrying this T cell receptor (beta chain) came up many times. Its antigen is as yet unknown. The ends lost 1 base at V and 6 bases at J; junction bases unmatched: 11. This CDR3 region has 17 residues. The germline CDR1 and CDR2 sequences are MGHRA and YSYEKL. These data originate in a study of shared clonotypes between healthy human individuals. Study-level findings and limits: Across several donors, naive CD4 shared 5% to 5.5%, naive CD8 about 3.2%, memory CD4 over 2%, memory CD8 0.4% to 0.5%.

Genomic DNA belonging to each subset was distributed in equal measure over several immunoSEQ plates. Method: immunoSEQ multiplex PCR; TCRdb's copy keeps in-frame clones and lacks some. In the table there are some 900,000 clones, approximately 80% of which are singletons. CD45RA-negative memory and CD45RA+ naive subsets were split from the CD4+ cells. This receptor was taken from a young man in good health. The source material was memory CD4+ T cells sorted from blood. Subset noted: CD45RA-negative fraction. The V gene is TRBV4-1, the J gene TRBJ2-3; 9 nucleotides line up with TRBD2. CDR3 loop: CASSQGPREGAGDTQYF. The CDR3 bases are TGCGCCAGCAGCCAAGGTCCGCGGGAGGGCGCGGGGGATACGCAGTATTTT.